This TCR beta chain was documented in a study of early T cells in non-severe SARS-CoV-2 infection. Germline CDR1 and CDR2: MDHEN and SYDVKM. V lost 5 bases, J lost 6 bases, and 10 bases lay in between. The CDR3 has 12 amino acids. The TCR library protocol was used to attach unique molecular identifiers. These identifiers were attached to individual cDNA molecules. TCRdb reprocessed the 5' RACE reads with MiXCR, giving one entry per CDR3 protein. This table holds more than 55,000 distinct CDR3 sequences, about 4.6% found once. V usage is TRBV28 and J usage is TRBJ1-1; unclear D gene. The TCR was taken from an adult who was a healthcare worker with PCR-confirmed SARS-CoV-2 infection or an uninfected control (not recorded which). The donor label of this sample is uncertain. The input for sequencing was whole blood, taken at baseline. The CDR3 region has the DNA TGTGCCAGCAGTGTTGGATGGGCTGAAGCTTTCTTT. Translating gives CASSVGWAEAFF.